This paragraph covers one T cell receptor beta chain sequence. Its antigen remains unidentified. Per-nucleotide qualities are absent, and no much larger clonotype sits a single base away. The data were taken from a study of technical replicates of blood from a handful of donors (dated by TCRdb to between 2016 and 2019). The library came from the immunoSEQ multiplex PCR assay. TCRdb mirrors the immuneACCESS table, restricted to in-frame sequences. Some clones are absent from its copies; in checked studies, under half trace to an unresolved V gene, and the reason for the others is unknown. Across this sample there are 60,000 to 70,000 clones, with 86% seen only once. Roughly 5% of the sample lies in the top ten. Via the germline V gene, CDR1 is SQVTM and CDR2 ANQGSEA. Compared with germline, V lacks 7 bases and J lacks 6 bases; bases without a gene match: 5. Including cysteine and phenylalanine, the CDR3 has 11 amino acids. Left in the record is the CDR3 DNA by itself, 33 bases read in frame from the first base.

This clonotype originated in a human donor in good health. Some clones in this sample may be carry-over from other donors' samples. The receptor chain draws on TRBV29-1 and TRBJ2-7; TRBD1 lines up with 8 middle nucleotides. The specimen sequenced was PBMCs. CDR3 reads: CSGRQGFEQYF. The DNA sequence follows: TGCAGCGGGAGACAGGGGTTCGAGCAGTACTTC.